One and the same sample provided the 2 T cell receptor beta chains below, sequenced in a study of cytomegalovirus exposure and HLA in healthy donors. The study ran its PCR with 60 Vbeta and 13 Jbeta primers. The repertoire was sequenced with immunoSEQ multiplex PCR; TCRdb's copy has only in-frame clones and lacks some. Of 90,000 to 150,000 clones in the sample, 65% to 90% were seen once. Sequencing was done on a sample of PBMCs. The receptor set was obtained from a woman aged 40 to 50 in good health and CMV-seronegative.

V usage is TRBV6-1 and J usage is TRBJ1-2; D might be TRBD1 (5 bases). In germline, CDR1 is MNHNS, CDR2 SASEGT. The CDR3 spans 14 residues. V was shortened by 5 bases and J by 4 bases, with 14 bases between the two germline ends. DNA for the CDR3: TGTGCCAGCAGTCAACCCGACAGACTCTATGGCTACACCTTC. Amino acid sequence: CASSQPDRLYGYTF.

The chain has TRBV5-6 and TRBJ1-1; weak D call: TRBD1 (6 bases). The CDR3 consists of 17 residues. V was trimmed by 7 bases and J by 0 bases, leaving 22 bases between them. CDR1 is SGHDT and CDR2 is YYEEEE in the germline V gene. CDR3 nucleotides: TGTGCCAGCTACGCGCCCCTCGTGGACAGCCTGAACACTGAAGCTTTCTTT. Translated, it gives CASYAPLVDSLNTEAFF.